A single sample gave rise to the 16 T cell receptor beta chains below, sequenced in a study of cytomegalovirus exposure and HLA in healthy donors (TCRdb year 2017). The library relied on the immunoSEQ multiplex PCR assay. For the multiplex PCR, a mixture combining 60 forward primers for TCR Vbeta segments and 13 reverse primers for TCR Jbeta segments was used. In TCRdb, the immuneACCESS table is reduced to in-frame sequences with V and J assigned. These tables do not hold every clone; where another copy was compared, an unresolved V gene accounts for under half, and the others remain unexplained. Here the sample has around 190,000 clones; roughly 80% occur a single time. Jointly, the top ten make up approximately 3.1% of the sample. Source material: PBMCs. The receptor source for this set is a woman aged 25 to 45 in good health and CMV-seropositive.

The chain joins TRBV2 to TRBJ2-2, with D possibly matching TRBD2 (6 bases). Trimming removed 4 bases from V and 2 bases from J, with 17 bases in between. CDR3 size: 17 residues. The germline gives CDR1 SNHLY, CDR2 FYNNEI. The CDR3 loop reads CASSAGDSGPNTGELFF. CDR3 DNA: TGTGCCAGCAGTGCAGGCGACAGCGGGCCCAACACCGGGGAGCTGTTTTTT.

The chain's CDR3 is CASSWTRSGDTQYF. Here the CDR3 DNA reads TGCGCCAGCAGCTGGACTAGATCGGGAGATACGCAGTATTTT. The chain carries TRBV4-1 and TRBJ2-3; 7 bases match TRBD2. V shed 5 bases and J 5 bases; nucleotides not matched to a gene: 7. Germline lookup yields CDR1 MGHRA and CDR2 YSYEKL. The CDR3 contains 14 residues.

The gene calls are TRBV2 and TRBJ1-5; 7 nucleotides align to TRBD1. In germline, CDR1 is SNHLY, CDR2 FYNNEI. This CDR3 comprises 14 residues. With V trimmed by 5 bases and J by 1 base, 2 bases remained unmatched. CDR3 amino acids: CASSPQGSNQPQHF. The CDR3 bases are TGTGCCAGCAGTCCACAGGGGAGCAATCAGCCCCAGCATTTT.

The genes are TRBV7-2 and TRBJ2-3; 7 bases match TRBD1. Germline V CDR1 and CDR2: SGHTA, FQGNSA. With 5 bases clipped from V and 4 bases from J, the junction kept 12 bases outside the gene matches. The CDR3 has 16 residues. The CDR3 DNA is TGTGCCAGCAGCCCGGCCCTACAGGGGATCGCAGATACGCAGTATTTT. It codes for CASSPALQGIADTQYF.

V is TRBV27 and J is TRBJ2-3; 8 nucleotides match TRBD2. Germline CDR1 reads MNHEY; CDR2 reads SMNVEV (reference sequence). This CDR3 region has 15 residues. V lost 9 bases, J lost 5 bases, and 13 bases stayed unmatched. DNA of the CDR3: TGTGCCAGTAGAGAAAGCGGGAGCCTAGGAGATACGCAGTATTTT. Translating gives CASRESGSLGDTQYF.

The V call is TRBV7-9, the J call TRBJ1-1; D might be TRBD1 (6 bases). The CDR3 is 12 residues long. Germline V gives CDR1 SEHNR, CDR2 FQNEAQ (reference sequence). V was cut by 4 bases and J by 11 bases, with 14 bases left in between. CDR3 in amino acids: CASSSLAGVAFF. In DNA form, the CDR3 reads TGTGCCAGCAGCTCCCTAGCAGGGGTGGCTTTCTTT.

The chain couples TRBV27 to TRBJ2-7, with 7 bases matching TRBD2. The CDR3 has 13 amino acids. V shed 4 bases and J 5 bases; nucleotides not matched to a gene: 5. Germline CDR1 is MNHEY and CDR2 is SMNVEV (reference sequence). CDR3 in amino acids: CASSYSGGNEQYF. The DNA of the CDR3 is TGTGCCAGCAGTTACTCCGGGGGGAACGAGCAGTACTTC.

V and J are TRBV19 and TRBJ1-1; a weak D match, TRBD1 (6 bases). This CDR3 has 14 amino acids. The V end lost 7 bases, the J end lost 5 bases, and 17 bases lay between the germline ends. Germline CDR1 is LNHDA and CDR2 is SQIVND (reference sequence). The CDR3 nucleotides are TGTGCCAGTACCGGGGGGGGGCAGTGGACTGAAGCTTTCTTT. Translating gives CASTGGGQWTEAFF.

The genes are TRBV6-5 and TRBJ1-5, with 9 bases lining up with TRBD1. V lost 6 bases to trimming and J lost 3 bases; unmatched junction nucleotides: 3. Per the germline V gene, CDR1 is MNHEY and CDR2 is SVGAGI. The CDR3 has 14 amino acids. For the CDR3, the DNA is TGTGCCAGCAGGGGGACAGGGATCAATCAGCCCCAGCATTTT. Its translation is CASRGTGINQPQHF.

The V and J genes are TRBV19 and TRBJ1-2, with TRBD1 identical over 10 bases. CDR1 LNHDA and CDR2 SQIVND come from the germline V gene (reference sequence). The CDR3 length is 14 residues. The junction had 10 bases not matched to a gene; V was cut back by 6 bases and J by 9 bases. CDR3 residues: CASSMIGQGESYTF. The CDR3, as DNA: TGTGCCAGTAGCATGATAGGACAGGGGGAAAGCTACACCTTC. The full variable domain, rest sourced from reference TRBV19 and TRBJ1-2, is DGGITQSPKYLFRKEGQNVTLSCEQNLNHDAMYWYRQDPGQGLRLIYYSQIVNDFQKGDIAEGYSVSREKKESFPLTVTSAQKNPTAFYLCASSMIGQGESYTFGSGTRLTVV.

V and J are TRBV27 and TRBJ1-1, with no clear D. Germline lookup yields CDR1 MNHEY and CDR2 SMNVEV (reference sequence). The CDR3 totals 15 residues. V shed 0 bases and J shed 7 bases, with 15 bases lying between them. The CDR3: CASSLSGRGPYEAFF. In DNA form, the CDR3 reads TGTGCCAGCAGTTTATCTGGTAGAGGGCCATATGAAGCTTTCTTT.

This clone was seen a few times. The chain has TRBV19 and TRBJ2-3, with 8 nucleotides matching TRBD2. The CDR3 totals 15 residues. V was clipped by 4 bases and J by 0 bases; unmatched bases: 3. The germline CDR1 and CDR2 sequences are LNHDA and SQIVND (reference sequence). CDR3 protein: CASSKLAASTDTQYF. The CDR3 DNA follows: TGTGCCAGTAGTAAACTAGCGGCTAGCACAGATACGCAGTATTTT.

The chain couples TRBV28 to TRBJ1-1, with D possibly TRBD1 on 5 matching bases. The CDR3 length is 14 residues. CDR1 is MDHEN, CDR2 SYDVKM, per germline. V lost 7 bases, J lost 3 bases, and 15 bases lay in between. The CDR3 loop is CASTPGRAYTEAFF. Written as DNA, the CDR3 is TGTGCCAGCACCCCTGGCAGGGCGTACACTGAAGCTTTCTTT.

Notes on this clone: This same CDR3 is encoded by further DNA sequences in the sample. The chain carries TRBV27 and TRBJ2-7; maybe TRBD2 (5 bases). Per germline, CDR1 MNHEY and CDR2 SMNVEV (reference sequence). The CDR3 spans 11 residues. V dropped 6 bases and J dropped 4 bases, with 7 bases sitting between them. CDR3 nucleotides: TGTGCCAGCAGCGGCGGGTACGAGCAGTACTTC. Translating gives CASSGGYEQYF.

A few counts support this clone. The V and J genes are TRBV19 and TRBJ2-4; 12 bases align to TRBD2. The V segment lost 8 bases and the J segment 7 bases; nucleotides outside the gene matches: 6. This CDR3 is 14 amino acids long. Per germline, CDR1 LNHDA and CDR2 SQIVND (reference sequence). This chain's CDR3 is CASGETSGSNIQYF. DNA of the CDR3: TGTGCCAGTGGGGAGACTAGCGGGAGTAACATTCAGTACTTC.

The J gene is TRBJ1-2, the V gene TRBV20-1; no clear D gene. The ends were cut back, 6 bases at V and 8 bases at J, with 13 bases in the middle. The CDR3 has 11 amino acids. Germline CDR1 DFQATT, CDR2 SNEGSKA (reference sequence). The DNA of the CDR3 is TGCAGTGCCGGAGGGCACTGCGGCTACACCTTC. Translation gives CSAGGHCGYTF.